This T cell receptor (beta chain) came from a study of T cells in Graves' hyperthyroidism and ophthalmopathy. Turning to this clonotype: What it binds is unknown.

The CDR3 regions of TCR beta were amplified from RNA transcripts. With the HTBI primer set, the TCR CDR3 went through a first round of RT-PCR. TCRdb re-called the multiplex PCR reads with MiXCR, one entry per CDR3 protein. The sample lists 450,000 to 600,000 distinct CDR3 sequences, 12% to 15% occurring once. The PBMCs studied were ones that came from roughly 9.4 ml fresh peripheral blood. Deletions cut 3 bases from V and 0 bases from J, with 8 bases between. This CDR3 comprises 14 residues. The germline V gene encodes CDR1 ENHRY and CDR2 SYGVKD. Regarding the study as a whole: Ophthalmopathy was identified by the model a median about 6.8 months ahead of onset. Blood also showed most of the thyroid clonotypes that were expanded above 0.001. Ophthalmopathy cases were set apart from stable hyperthyroidism by a 13 V-J model.

The receptor comes from a woman in her thirties or forties with Graves' hyperthyroidism. The sequencing input was blood. The V call is TRBV10-3, the J call TRBJ1-1; D not certain. The CDR3 reads CAISEGDLNTEAFF. CDR3 nucleotide sequence: TGTGCCATCAGTGAAGGAGACCTGAACACTGAAGCTTTCTTT.